This TCR beta chain was recovered during a study of T-cell memory formation after mild COVID-19. As to this clonotype: Its antigen remains unknown.

The germline V gene encodes CDR1 DFQATT and CDR2 SNEGSKA (reference sequence). V lost 5 bases, J lost 0 bases, and 4 bases stayed unmatched. The CDR3 loop spans 14 amino acids. Overall study results and limits: Largely, contracting CD4+ clones fell within CM and EM, and contracting CD8+ clones within EMRA.

TCRdb independently ran MiXCR on the 5' RACE reads; one entry per CDR3 protein. The table has about 340,000 distinct CDR3 sequences, 15% seen once. The V and J genes are TRBV20-1 and TRBJ2-7; 10 bases line up with TRBD1. This sequence originates from a man aged 18-30 years who had mild COVID-19 (a few samples of this study predate the infection). Cell type and time point are not known. The sequenced sample was PBMCs or a T cell subset sorted from them (not recorded which). Here the CDR3 reads CSAGQGGSSYEQYF. The CDR3 region has the DNA TGCAGTGCTGGACAGGGGGGAAGCTCCTACGAGCAGTACTTC.